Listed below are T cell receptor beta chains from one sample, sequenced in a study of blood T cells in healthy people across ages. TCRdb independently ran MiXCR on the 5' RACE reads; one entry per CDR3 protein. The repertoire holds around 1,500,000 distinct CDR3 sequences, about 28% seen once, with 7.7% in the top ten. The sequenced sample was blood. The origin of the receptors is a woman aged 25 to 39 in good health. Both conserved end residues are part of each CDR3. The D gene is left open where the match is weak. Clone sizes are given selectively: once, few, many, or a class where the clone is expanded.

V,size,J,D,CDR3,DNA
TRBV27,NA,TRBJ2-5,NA,CASRDSKSETQYF,TGTGCCAGCAGGGACAGTAAGAGTGAGACCCAGTACTTC
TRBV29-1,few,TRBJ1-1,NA,CSVENRANTEAFF,TGCAGCGTTGAGAACAGGGCGAACACTGAAGCTTTCTTT
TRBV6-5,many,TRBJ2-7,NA,CASISPGGEQYF,TGTGCCAGCATTTCGCCCGGGGGCGAGCAGTACTTC
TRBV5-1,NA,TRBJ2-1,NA,CASFPGHSGVGEQFF,TGCGCCAGCTTCCCGGGACACTCTGGCGTCGGTGAGCAGTTCTTC
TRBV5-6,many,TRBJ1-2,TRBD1,CASSWGQGGYGYTF,TGTGCCAGCAGCTGGGGACAGGGGGGCTATGGCTACACCTTC
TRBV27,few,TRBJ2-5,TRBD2,CASFPAGVLETQYF,TGTGCCAGCTTCCCCGCGGGAGTATTAGAGACCCAGTACTTC
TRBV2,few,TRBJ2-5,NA,CASTWNRGGETQYF,TGTGCCAGCACTTGGAACAGGGGAGGGGAGACCCAGTACTTC
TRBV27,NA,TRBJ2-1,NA,CASSLIGENEQFF,TGTGCCAGCAGTTTGATTGGCGAGAATGAGCAGTTCTTC
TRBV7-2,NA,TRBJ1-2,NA,CASSLGGSHGYTF,TGTGCCAGCAGCTTAGGGGGGTCCCATGGCTACACCTTC
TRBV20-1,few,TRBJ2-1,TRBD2,CSAIGLAGGLDIYNEQFF,TGCAGTGCTATCGGGCTAGCGGGGGGTCTGGACATATACAATGAGCAGTTCTTC
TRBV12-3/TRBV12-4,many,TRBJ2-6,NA,CASSPGAGGANVLTF,TGTGCCAGCTCCCCGGGGGCGGGAGGGGCCAACGTCCTGACTTTC
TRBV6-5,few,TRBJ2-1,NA,CASSYEALSSYNEQFF,TGTGCCAGCAGTTACGAAGCGTTGAGCTCCTACAATGAGCAGTTCTTC
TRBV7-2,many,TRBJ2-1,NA,CASSLQGLSNEQFF,TGTGCCAGCAGCTTACAAGGCTTATCAAATGAGCAGTTCTTC
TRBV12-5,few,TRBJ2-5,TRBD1,CASGSSGQGGETQYF,TGTGCTAGTGGTTCATCGGGACAGGGCGGAGAGACCCAGTACTTC
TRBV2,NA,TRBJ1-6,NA,CASSERRGQNSPLHF,TGTGCCAGCAGTGAGAGGAGGGGTCAGAATTCACCCCTCCACTTT
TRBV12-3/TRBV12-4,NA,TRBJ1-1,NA,CASSSPTFMNTEAFF,TGTGCCAGCAGTTCCCCGACCTTCATGAACACTGAAGCTTTCTTT
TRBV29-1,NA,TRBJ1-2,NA,CSVMPRKMNF,TGCAGCGTAATGCCCAGGAAAATGAACTTC
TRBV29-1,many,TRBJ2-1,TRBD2,CSVEVWLAGGAEQFF,TGCAGCGTTGAAGTTTGGCTAGCGGGGGGGGCTGAGCAGTTCTTC
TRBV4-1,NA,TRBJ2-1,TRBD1,CASSQERTGGYEQFF,TGCGCCAGCAGCCAAGAACGGACAGGGGGCTATGAGCAGTTCTTC
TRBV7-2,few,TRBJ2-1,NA,CASRKTSGTRRYNEQFF,TGTGCCAGCAGAAAGACCTCCGGGACACGGAGGTACAATGAGCAGTTCTTC
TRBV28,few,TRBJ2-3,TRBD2,CASIGPDSGGGTDTQYF,TGTGCCAGCATCGGGCCAGATAGCGGGGGGGGTACAGATACGCAGTATTTT
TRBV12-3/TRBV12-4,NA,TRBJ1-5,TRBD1,CASRTGTGVASNQPQHF,TGTGCCAGCAGAACAGGGACAGGGGTAGCTAGCAATCAGCCCCAGCATTTT
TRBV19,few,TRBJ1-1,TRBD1,CASSSSTGGDTEAFF,TGTGCCAGTAGTAGCTCAACAGGGGGTGACACTGAAGCTTTCTTT
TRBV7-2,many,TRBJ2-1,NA,CASMVGREFNEQFF,TGTGCCAGCATGGTAGGCCGGGAGTTCAATGAGCAGTTCTTC
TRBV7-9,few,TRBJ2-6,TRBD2,CASSPPGLAVGSGANVLTF,TGTGCCAGCAGCCCTCCGGGACTAGCGGTTGGGTCTGGGGCCAACGTCCTGACTTTC